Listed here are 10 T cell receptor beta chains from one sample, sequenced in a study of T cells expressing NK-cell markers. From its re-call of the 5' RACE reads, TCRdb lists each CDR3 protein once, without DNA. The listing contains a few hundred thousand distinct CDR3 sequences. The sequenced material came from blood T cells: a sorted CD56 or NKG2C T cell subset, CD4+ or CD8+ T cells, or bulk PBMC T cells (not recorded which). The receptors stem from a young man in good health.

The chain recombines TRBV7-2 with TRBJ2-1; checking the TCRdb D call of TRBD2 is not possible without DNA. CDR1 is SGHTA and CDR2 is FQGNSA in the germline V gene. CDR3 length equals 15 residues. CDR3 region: CASSLAVLAGAEQFF. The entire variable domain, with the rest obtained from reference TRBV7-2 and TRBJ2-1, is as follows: GAGVSQSPSNKVTEKGKDVELRCDPISGHTALYWYRQSLGQGLEFLIYFQGNSAPDKSGLPSDRFSAERTGGSVSTLTIQRTQQEDSAVYLCASSLAVLAGAEQFFGPGTRLTVL.

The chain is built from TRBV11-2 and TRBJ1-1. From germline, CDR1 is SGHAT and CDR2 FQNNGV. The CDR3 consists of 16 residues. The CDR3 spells CASSSQTKSGNTEAFF.

This CDR3 is CSGSVGGPNTEAFF. The chain employs TRBV20-1 and TRBJ1-1; the D call from TCRdb, TRBD1, cannot be confirmed without DNA. CDR3 length: 14 residues. CDR1 DFQATT and CDR2 SNEGSKA come from the germline V gene (reference sequence).

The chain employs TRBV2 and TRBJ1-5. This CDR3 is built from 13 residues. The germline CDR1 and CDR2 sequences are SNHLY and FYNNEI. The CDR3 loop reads CASSVRDNQPQHF.

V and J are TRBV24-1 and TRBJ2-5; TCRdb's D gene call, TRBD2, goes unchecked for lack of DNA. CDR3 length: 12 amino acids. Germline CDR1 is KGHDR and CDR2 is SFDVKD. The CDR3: CATAARTETQYF.

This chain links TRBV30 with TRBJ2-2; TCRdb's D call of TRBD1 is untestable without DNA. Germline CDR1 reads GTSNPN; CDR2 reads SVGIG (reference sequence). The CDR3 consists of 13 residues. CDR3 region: CAWSGTGTGELFF. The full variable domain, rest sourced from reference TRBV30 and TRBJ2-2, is SQTIHQWPATLVQPVGSPLSLECTVEGTSNPNLYWYRQAAGRGLQLLFYSVGIGQISSEVPQNLSASRPQDRQFILSSKKLLLSDSGFYLCAWSGTGTGELFFGEGSRLTVL.

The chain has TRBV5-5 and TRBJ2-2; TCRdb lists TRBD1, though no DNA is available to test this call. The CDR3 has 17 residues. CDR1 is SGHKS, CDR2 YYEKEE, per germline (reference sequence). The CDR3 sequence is CASSFAGDRVVRRELFF.

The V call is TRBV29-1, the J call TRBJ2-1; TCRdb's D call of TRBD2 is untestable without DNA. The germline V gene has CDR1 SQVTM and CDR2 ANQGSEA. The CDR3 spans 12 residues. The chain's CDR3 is CSVAEGRYEQFF.

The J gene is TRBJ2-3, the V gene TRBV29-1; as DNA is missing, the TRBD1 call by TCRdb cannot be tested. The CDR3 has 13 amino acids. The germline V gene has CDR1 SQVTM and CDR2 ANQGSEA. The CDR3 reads CSAVNRATDTQYF.

The CDR3 sequence: CATSGTGTSSTDTQYF. This rearrangement joins TRBV24-1 to TRBJ2-3; there is no DNA to check the TCRdb D call of TRBD1. The CDR3 contains 16 residues. Germline CDR1 is KGHDR and CDR2 is SFDVKD.